This T cell receptor (beta chain) was sequenced for a study of preoperative IRX-2 immunotherapy in early breast cancer. CDR3 length: 16 residues. V was pared by 0 bases and J by 0 bases, with 4 bases of the junction left unmatched. Germline values: CDR1 SGHRS, CDR2 YFSETQ. Profiling relied on immunoSEQ multiplex PCR, and the TCRdb table lists in-frame clones only, not all of them. The top ten hold 15% to 20% of the sample, which has about 23,000 clones, 85% to 95% seen once. Treatment noted: preoperative locoregional IRX-2 cytokine immunotherapy. This phase Ib study tested locoregional IRX-2 cytokine immunotherapy given before surgery.

This receptor was obtained from a human donor with breast cancer. Here the sequenced sample was tumor tissue, taken after IRX-2 immunotherapy. The rearrangement uses TRBV5-1 and TRBJ1-1, with 8 bases matching TRBD1. For the CDR3, the DNA is TGCGCCAGCAGCTTGGGGACAGGGTATTTGAACACTGAAGCTTTCTTT. As protein: CASSLGTGYLNTEAFF.